One and the same sample provided the 26 T cell receptor beta chains below, sequenced in a study of OX40 agonist ivuxolimab in advanced cancers. Receptor libraries were prepared by the immunoSEQ multiplex PCR assay. In TCRdb, the immuneACCESS table is reduced to in-frame sequences with V and J assigned. These tables do not hold every clone; where another copy was compared, an unresolved V gene accounts for under half, and the others remain unexplained. The sample table records 30,000 to 45,000 clones; roughly four fifths of these occur just once. The ten largest clones represent less than 25% of the sample. Sequences were derived from CD4+ or CD8+ T cells sorted from blood, sampled in a trial of the OX40 agonist ivuxolimab. The receptors stem from an adult with an advanced solid tumor such as melanoma, head and neck, liver or kidney cancer.

In this sample, this clone turned up a few times. The rearrangement uses TRBV6-1 and TRBJ1-1, with D perhaps TRBD1 (6 bases). There are 11 residues in the CDR3. V lost 5 bases, J lost 8 bases, and 9 bases lay in between. CDR1 is MNHNS, CDR2 SASEGT, per germline. CDR3 coding DNA: TGTGCCAGCAGTTCCGGGACAGAAGCTTTCTTT. It specifies CASSSGTEAFF.

Comments on this clone: An end of the junction differs from the germline gene, which may be a read error. The chain links TRBV6-5 to TRBJ2-3; the D call may be TRBD1 or TRBD2 (6 bases each). Per the germline V gene, CDR1 is MNHEY and CDR2 is SVGAGI. The CDR3 has 12 amino acids. CDR3 bases: TGTGCCATCAGTGAGGGGGGAGATACGCAGTATTTT. Translating it yields CAISEGGDTQYF.

The rearrangement joins TRBV28 to TRBJ1-5; D ambiguous. Per the germline V gene, CDR1 is MDHEN and CDR2 is SYDVKM. The CDR3 sequence is 14 residues long. Trimming removed 5 bases at V and 9 bases at J, with 17 bases between. The CDR3 region is CASSPPWRELPQHF. Written as DNA, the CDR3 is TGTGCCAGCAGTCCTCCCTGGAGGGAGTTGCCCCAGCATTTT.

V is TRBV4-2 and J is TRBJ2-1; D remains ambiguous. V lost 6 bases and J 8 bases, leaving 14 bases between the germline ends. This CDR3 spans 13 amino acids. Germline V gives CDR1 LGHNA, CDR2 YNFKEQ. The CDR3 DNA follows: TGTGCCAGCAGGCTGGTAGGGCTCGATGAGCAGTTCTTC. Translation gives CASRLVGLDEQFF.

CDR3 nucleotide sequence: TGCGCCAGCGCTTCCCGGGACAGGGGAGGTGAGCAGTTCTTC. It is translated as CASASRDRGGEQFF. V usage is TRBV5-1 and J usage is TRBJ2-1; 10 bases align to TRBD1. This CDR3 has 14 amino acids. CDR1 and CDR2 (germline): SGHRS, YFSETQ. With 7 bases clipped from V and 9 bases from J, the junction kept 10 bases outside the gene matches.

The chain is built from TRBV18 and TRBJ1-5; 9 bases align to TRBD1. The CDR3 sequence is 15 residues long. The V and J ends lost 2 bases and 5 bases, in that order; junction bases with no gene match: 4. Germline lookup yields CDR1 KGHSH and CDR2 LQKENI. CDR3 sequence (DNA): TGTGCCAGCTCACCAGGGGACAGGGTGGATCAGCCCCAGCATTTT. It translates to CASSPGDRVDQPQHF.

The chain has TRBV7-6 and TRBJ1-1; D remains unclear. Between the trimmed V and J ends, which lost 2 bases and 1 base, there was a span of 5 bases. Germline CDR1 is SGHVS and CDR2 is FNYEAQ. This CDR3 contains 13 residues. The CDR3 sequence is CASSLQPNTEAFF. CDR3 DNA: TGTGCCAGCAGCTTACAGCCGAACACTGAAGCTTTCTTT.

V gene TRBV28 combines with J gene TRBJ2-7; D gene unclear. The CDR3 has 12 residues. Germline loops: CDR1 MDHEN, CDR2 SYDVKM. The V gene lost 8 bases and the J gene lost 4 bases, with 12 bases spanning the gap. The CDR3 DNA is TGTGCCAGCCGTCGGTACGGGTACGAGCAGTACTTC. Protein: CASRRYGYEQYF.

This chain links TRBV13 with TRBJ2-3; a possible D gene is TRBD2 (6 bases). The V gene lost 5 bases and the J gene lost 5 bases, with 20 bases spanning the gap. The CDR3 extends over 16 amino acids. Germline CDR1 is PRHDT and CDR2 is FYEKMQ (reference sequence). CDR3 coding DNA: TGTGCCAGCAGCGAGATATTAGCGGCCCCCCAAGATACGCAGTATTTT. It specifies CASSEILAAPQDTQYF.

This chain joins TRBV5-5 and TRBJ1-4, with TRBD1 identical over 8 bases. Per the germline V gene, CDR1 is SGHKS and CDR2 is YYEKEE (reference sequence). Trimming at V came to 3 bases and at J to 14 bases, leaving 6 bases not matched to a gene. The CDR3 is 12 residues long. CDR3 loop: CASSSLQGVLFF. CDR3 nucleotides: TGTGCCAGCAGCTCGCTACAGGGGGTGCTGTTTTTT.

The chain joins TRBV7-9 to TRBJ2-2; 15 nucleotides match TRBD2. Germline assignment: CDR1 SEHNR and CDR2 FQNEAQ (reference sequence). J gave up 2 bases and V 4 bases, and 5 bases lay outside the gene matches. The CDR3 is made up of 18 amino acids. The CDR3 loop reads CASSSGTSGRTNTGELFF. CDR3 nucleotides: TGTGCCAGCAGCTCCGGGACTAGCGGGAGGACAAACACCGGGGAGCTGTTTTTT. Full variable domain (missing parts from reference TRBV7-9 and TRBJ2-2): DTGVSQNPRHKITKRGQNVTFRCDPISEHNRLYWYRQTLGQGPEFLTYFQNEAQLEKSRLLSDRFSAERPKGSFSTLEIQRTEQGDSAMYLCASSSGTSGRTNTGELFFGEGSRLTVL.

This rearrangement joins TRBV10-1 to TRBJ1-2; TRBD1 matches at 7 bases. V trimming: 9 bases; J trimming: 4 bases; junction bases outside the gene matches: 5. From germline, CDR1 is WNHNN and CDR2 SYGVQD (reference sequence). This CDR3 region has 12 residues. CDR3 sequence (DNA): TGCGCCAGTCTCGACAGGGTCTATGGCTACACCTTC. This encodes CASLDRVYGYTF.

The chain uses TRBV10-2 and TRBJ2-7; no reliable D call. Germline-derived CDR1 and CDR2 are WSHSY and SAAADI. V was shortened by 1 base and J by 7 bases, with 14 bases between the two germline ends. The CDR3 is 14 amino acids. The CDR3 loop is CASSEWASTGEQYF. The CDR3 DNA sequence: TGCGCCAGCAGTGAGTGGGCTAGTACCGGAGAGCAGTACTTC.

This chain links TRBV10-3 with TRBJ2-1; weak D call: TRBD1 (5 bases). The ends were cut back, 6 bases at V and 4 bases at J, with 7 bases in the middle. The germline gives CDR1 ENHRY, CDR2 SYGVKD. CDR3 length: 12 amino acids. Written as DNA, the CDR3 is TGTGCCATCAGGACAGATTACAATGAGCAGTTCTTC. Translation: CAIRTDYNEQFF.

Regarding this clone: The junction and the germline gene differ at one end; a read error may be behind it. Other DNA sequences within the sample encode an identical CDR3. CDR3 protein: CASKRGGGRTGELFF. The CDR3 region has the DNA TGTGCCAGCAAGCGGGGCGGGGGGAGGACCGGGGAGCTGTTTTTT. The J gene is TRBJ2-2, the V gene TRBV4-1; 8 bases are a match to TRBD2. CDR1 is MGHRA and CDR2 is YSYEKL in the germline V gene. The CDR3 length is 15 residues.

The chain has TRBV10-3 and TRBJ2-2; D is possibly TRBD1 or TRBD2 (5 bases each). Germline loops: CDR1 ENHRY, CDR2 SYGVKD. The V gene lost 6 bases and the J gene lost 5 bases, with 10 bases spanning the gap. The CDR3 contains 13 residues. The CDR3 DNA is TGTGCCATCAGCGGGGCAGAGACCGGGGAGCTGTTTTTT. Translation gives CAISGAETGELFF.

This clone has only a few counts. This chain joins TRBV2 and TRBJ1-2; no reliable D call. The germline gives CDR1 SNHLY, CDR2 FYNNEI. Trimming pared 1 base from V and 4 bases from J, leaving 7 bases between. This CDR3 has 13 amino acids. CDR3 nucleotides: TGTGCCAGCAGTGAAGATAGGACCTATGGCTACACCTTC. As protein: CASSEDRTYGYTF.

The chain joins TRBV7-9 to TRBJ2-7, with 9 positions matching TRBD1. Germline lookup yields CDR1 SEHNR and CDR2 FQNEAQ (reference sequence). V lost 9 bases to trimming and J lost 1 base; unmatched junction nucleotides: 10. This CDR3 region has 15 residues. In DNA form, the CDR3 reads TGTGCCAGTAGTATAGATGGACAGGGGTCCTACGAGCAGTACTTC. Translating it yields CASSIDGQGSYEQYF.

This clone was counted once. Its ends do not fully match the called genes, so a read error is possible. V gene TRBV11-2 combines with J gene TRBJ1-2; the D gene is possibly TRBD1 (5 bases). CDR1 is SGHAT, CDR2 FQNNGV, per germline. This CDR3 comprises 16 residues. The CDR3 protein is CASSSRQLDSRDGYAF. CDR3 coding DNA: TGTGCCAGCAGCTCAAGACAATTAGACAGCCGGGATGGCTACGCCTTC.

The chain uses TRBV18 and TRBJ1-1; no reliable D call. This CDR3 region has 15 residues. Between the trimmed V and J ends, which lost 1 base and 3 bases, there was a span of 12 bases. Germline V gene lookup returns CDR1 KGHSH and CDR2 LQKENI. The CDR3 protein is CASSPRQIGDTEAFF. In DNA, the CDR3 is TGTGCCAGCTCACCACGGCAAATAGGTGACACTGAAGCTTTCTTT.

The J gene is TRBJ2-5, the V gene TRBV10-1, with TRBD2 matching over 13 bases. The trim removed 4 bases at V and 3 bases at J, leaving 2 bases unmatched. The V gene's germline CDR1 is WNHNN and CDR2 SYGVQD (reference sequence). CDR3 length: 15 residues. CDR3 DNA sequence: TGCGCCAGCAGTGGAGGGACTAGCGGGGAAGAGACCCAGTACTTC. As protein: CASSGGTSGEETQYF.

This chain connects TRBV7-1 to TRBJ2-7, with 10 bases that match TRBD1. TRBV7-1 is an open reading frame whose function is uncertain. Trimming took 5 bases from V and 7 from J; bases not matched to a gene: 8. The CDR3 runs 14 residues. CDR3 DNA sequence: TGTGCCAGCAGCGAGGGACAGGGGTCGAGGGAGCAGTACTTC. Protein product: CASSEGQGSREQYF.

The count of this clone is one. The V gene is TRBV19, the J gene TRBJ2-1, with a possible D match to TRBD1 (6 bases). Germline values: CDR1 LNHDA, CDR2 SQIVND (reference sequence). Deletions cut 6 bases from V and 0 bases from J, with 21 bases between. CDR3 length: 18 residues. The CDR3 region has the DNA TGTGCCAGTAGACGACTACAGGGTTTCCCAAGCTCCTACAATGAGCAGTTCTTC. Protein sequence: CASRRLQGFPSSYNEQFF.

This chain connects TRBV14 to TRBJ2-7; TRBD2 might be the D (6 bases). Trimming cost V 4 bases and J 3 bases, with 16 bases left between them. The CDR3 has 15 amino acids. Germline assignment: CDR1 SGHDN and CDR2 FVKESK. CDR3 bases: TGTGCCAGCAGCCGGCGTTCTAGCGTTCTCTACGAGCAGTACTTC. Translating gives CASSRRSSVLYEQYF.

This chain joins TRBV4-3 and TRBJ1-2; no reliable D call. Germline loops: CDR1 LGHNA, CDR2 YSLEER. The CDR3 length is 13 residues. V gave up 2 bases and J gave up 0 bases, with 4 bases separating them. CDR3 sequence: CASSQQTNYGYTF. CDR3 nucleotide sequence: TGCGCCAGCAGCCAACAAACTAACTATGGCTACACCTTC.

J is TRBJ2-7 and V is TRBV6-6; possibly TRBD1 or TRBD2 for D (5 bases each). The V end lost 0 bases, the J end lost 6 bases, and 15 bases lay between the germline ends. CDR1 and CDR2 from the germline V gene are MNHNY and SVGAGI (reference sequence). This CDR3 comprises 15 residues. The CDR3 bases are TGTGCCAGCAGTTACTCGAGGGACGTCGGAGGCGAGCAGTACTTC. This sequence encodes CASSYSRDVGGEQYF.